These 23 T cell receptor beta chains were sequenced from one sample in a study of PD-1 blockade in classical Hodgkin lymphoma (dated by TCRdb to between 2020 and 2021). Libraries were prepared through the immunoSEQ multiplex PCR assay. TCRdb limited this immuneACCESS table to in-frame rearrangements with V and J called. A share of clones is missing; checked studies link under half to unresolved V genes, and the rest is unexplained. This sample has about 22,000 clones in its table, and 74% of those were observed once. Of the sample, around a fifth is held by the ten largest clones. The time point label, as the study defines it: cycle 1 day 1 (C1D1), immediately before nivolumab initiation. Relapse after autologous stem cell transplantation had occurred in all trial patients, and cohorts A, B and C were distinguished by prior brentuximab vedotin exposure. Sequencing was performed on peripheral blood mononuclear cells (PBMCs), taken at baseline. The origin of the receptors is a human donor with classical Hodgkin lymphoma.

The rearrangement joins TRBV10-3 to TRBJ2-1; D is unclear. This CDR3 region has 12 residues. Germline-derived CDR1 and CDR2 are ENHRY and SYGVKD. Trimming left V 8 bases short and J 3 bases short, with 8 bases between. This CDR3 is CAISWDYNEQFF. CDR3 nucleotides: TGTGCCATCTCATGGGACTACAATGAGCAGTTCTTC.

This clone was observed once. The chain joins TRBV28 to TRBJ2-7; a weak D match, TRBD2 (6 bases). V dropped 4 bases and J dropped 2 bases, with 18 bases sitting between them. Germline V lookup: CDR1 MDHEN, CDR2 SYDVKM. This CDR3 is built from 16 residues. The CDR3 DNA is TGTGCCAGCAGTTCTACCCCTTGGGGGGAGGCCTACGAGCAGTACTTC. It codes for CASSSTPWGEAYEQYF.

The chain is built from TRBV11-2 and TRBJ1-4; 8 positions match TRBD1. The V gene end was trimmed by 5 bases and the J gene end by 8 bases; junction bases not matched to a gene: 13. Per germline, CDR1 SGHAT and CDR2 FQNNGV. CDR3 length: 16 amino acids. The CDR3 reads CASSPRAGQGREKLFF. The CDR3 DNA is TGTGCCAGCAGCCCCAGGGCCGGACAGGGTAGGGAAAAACTGTTTTTT. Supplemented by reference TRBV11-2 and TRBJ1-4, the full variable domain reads EAGVAQSPRYKIIEKRQSVAFWCNPISGHATLYWYQQILGQGPKLLIQFQNNGVVDDSQLPKDRFSAERLKGVDSTLKIQPAKLEDSAVYLCASSPRAGQGREKLFFGSGTQLSVL.

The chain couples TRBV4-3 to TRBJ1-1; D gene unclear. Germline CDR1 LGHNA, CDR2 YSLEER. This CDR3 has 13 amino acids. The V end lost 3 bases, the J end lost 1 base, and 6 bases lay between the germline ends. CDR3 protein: CASSQDRNTEAFF. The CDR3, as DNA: TGCGCCAGCAGCCAGGATAGGAACACTGAAGCTTTCTTT.

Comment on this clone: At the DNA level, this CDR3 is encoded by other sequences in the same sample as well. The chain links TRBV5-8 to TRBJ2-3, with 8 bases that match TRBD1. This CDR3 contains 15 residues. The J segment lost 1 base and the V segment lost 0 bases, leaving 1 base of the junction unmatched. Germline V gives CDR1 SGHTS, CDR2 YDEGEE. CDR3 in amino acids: CASSLAGGGTDTQYF. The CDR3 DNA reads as TGTGCCAGCAGCTTGGCAGGGGGCGGCACAGATACGCAGTATTTT.

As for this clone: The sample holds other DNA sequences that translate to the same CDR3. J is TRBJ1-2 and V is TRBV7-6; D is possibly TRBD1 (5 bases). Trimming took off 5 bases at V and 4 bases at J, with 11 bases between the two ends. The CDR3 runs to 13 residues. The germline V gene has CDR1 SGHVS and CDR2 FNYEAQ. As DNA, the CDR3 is TGTGCCAGCAGCCCGGGGACCGTCTATGGCTACACCTTC. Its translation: CASSPGTVYGYTF.

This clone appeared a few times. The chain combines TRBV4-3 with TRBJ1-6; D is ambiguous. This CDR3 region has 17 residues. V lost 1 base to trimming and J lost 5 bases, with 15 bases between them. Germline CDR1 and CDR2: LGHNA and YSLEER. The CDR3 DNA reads TGCGCCAGCAGCCAAGGGGCTCAGGCAGACGATAATTCACCCCTCCACTTT. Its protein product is CASSQGAQADDNSPLHF.

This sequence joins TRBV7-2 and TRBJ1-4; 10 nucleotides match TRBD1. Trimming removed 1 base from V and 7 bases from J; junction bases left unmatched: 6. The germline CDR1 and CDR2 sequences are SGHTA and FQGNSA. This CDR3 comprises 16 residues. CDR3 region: CASSLVGQGSSEKLFF. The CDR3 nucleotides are TGTGCCAGCAGCTTAGTGGGACAGGGGAGCTCTGAAAAACTGTTTTTT.

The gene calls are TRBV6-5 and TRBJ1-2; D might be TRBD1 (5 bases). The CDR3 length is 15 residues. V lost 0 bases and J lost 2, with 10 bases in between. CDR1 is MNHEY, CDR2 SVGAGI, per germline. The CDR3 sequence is CASSYSNGGNYGYTF. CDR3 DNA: TGTGCCAGCAGTTACTCGAACGGGGGAAACTATGGCTACACCTTC.

The CDR3 DNA reads as TGTGCCAGCAGTTACTCGATAACGGGAGGAAGGAATGAGCAGTTCTTC. It codes for CASSYSITGGRNEQFF. The chain joins TRBV6-5 to TRBJ2-1, with 7 bases fitting TRBD2. Germline CDR1 is MNHEY and CDR2 is SVGAGI. The V segment lost 0 bases and the J segment 7 bases; nucleotides outside the gene matches: 9. The CDR3 is made up of 16 amino acids.

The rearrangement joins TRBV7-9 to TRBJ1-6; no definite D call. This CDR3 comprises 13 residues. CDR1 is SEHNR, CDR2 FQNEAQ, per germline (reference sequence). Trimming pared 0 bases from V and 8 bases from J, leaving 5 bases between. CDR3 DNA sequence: TGTGCCAGCAGCTTAGCAAGGGATTCACCCCTCCACTTT. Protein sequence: CASSLARDSPLHF.

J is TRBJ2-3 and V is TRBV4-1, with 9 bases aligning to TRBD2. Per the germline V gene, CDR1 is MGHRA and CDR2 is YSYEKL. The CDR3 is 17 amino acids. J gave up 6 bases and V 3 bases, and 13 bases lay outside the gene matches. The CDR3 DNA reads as TGCGCCAGCAGCCACTCCCCCGGTCTAGCGGGGCTGGATACGCAGTATTTT. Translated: CASSHSPGLAGLDTQYF.

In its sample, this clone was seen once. Here the CDR3 DNA reads TGCGCCAGCAGCCAACTTACAGGGGACTCTGGGGCCAACGTCCTGACTTTC. It yields the protein CASSQLTGDSGANVLTF. The chain employs TRBV4-3 and TRBJ2-6, with TRBD1 matching over 7 bases. In germline, CDR1 is LGHNA, CDR2 YSLEER. Trimming cost V 2 bases and J 0 bases; bases outside gene matches: 4. This CDR3 spans 17 amino acids.

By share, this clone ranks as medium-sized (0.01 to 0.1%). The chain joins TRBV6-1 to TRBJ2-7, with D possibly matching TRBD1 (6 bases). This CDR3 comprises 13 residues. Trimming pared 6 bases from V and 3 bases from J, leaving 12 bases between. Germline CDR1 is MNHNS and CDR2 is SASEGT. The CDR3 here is CASSADRFYEQYF. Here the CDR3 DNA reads TGTGCCAGCAGCGCGGACAGATTCTACGAGCAGTACTTC.

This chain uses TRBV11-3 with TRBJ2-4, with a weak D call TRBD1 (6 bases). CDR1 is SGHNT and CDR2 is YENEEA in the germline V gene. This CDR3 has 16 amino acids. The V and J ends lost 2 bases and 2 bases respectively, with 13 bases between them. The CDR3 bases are TGTGCCAGCAGCTTATCAGGGGAAGTGACCAAAAACATTCAGTACTTC. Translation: CASSLSGEVTKNIQYF.

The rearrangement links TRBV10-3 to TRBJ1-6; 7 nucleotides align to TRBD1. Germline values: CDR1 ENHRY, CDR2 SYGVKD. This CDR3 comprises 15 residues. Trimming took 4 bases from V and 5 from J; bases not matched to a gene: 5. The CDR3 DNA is TGTGCCATCAGTGGCACAGGGGTCGATAATTCACCCCTCCACTTT. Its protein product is CAISGTGVDNSPLHF.

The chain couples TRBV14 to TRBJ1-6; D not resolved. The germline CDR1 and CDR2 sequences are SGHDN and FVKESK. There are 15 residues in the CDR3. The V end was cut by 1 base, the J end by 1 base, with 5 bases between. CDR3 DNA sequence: TGTGCCAGCAGCCAAGCTGGATCCTATAATTCACCCCTCCACTTT. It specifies CASSQAGSYNSPLHF.

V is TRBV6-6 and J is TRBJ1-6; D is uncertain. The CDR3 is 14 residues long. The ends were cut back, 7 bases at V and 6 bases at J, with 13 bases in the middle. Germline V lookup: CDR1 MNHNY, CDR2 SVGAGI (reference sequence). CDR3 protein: CASTPLGSNSPLHF. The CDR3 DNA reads TGTGCCAGCACTCCCCTGGGGAGTAATTCACCCCTCCACTTT.

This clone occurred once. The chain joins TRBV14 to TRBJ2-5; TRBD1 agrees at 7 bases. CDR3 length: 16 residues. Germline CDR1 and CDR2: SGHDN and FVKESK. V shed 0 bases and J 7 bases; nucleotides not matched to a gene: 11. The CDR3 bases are TGTGCCAGCAGCCAAGATCCCAGGGGGAGCCGTCGGACCCAGTACTTC. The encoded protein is CASSQDPRGSRRTQYF. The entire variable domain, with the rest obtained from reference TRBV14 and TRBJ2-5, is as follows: EAGVTQFPSHSVIEKGQTVTLRCDPISGHDNLYWYRRVMGKEIKFLLHFVKESKQDESGMPNNRFLAERTGGTYSTLKVQPAELEDSGVYFCASSQDPRGSRRTQYFGPGTRLLVL.

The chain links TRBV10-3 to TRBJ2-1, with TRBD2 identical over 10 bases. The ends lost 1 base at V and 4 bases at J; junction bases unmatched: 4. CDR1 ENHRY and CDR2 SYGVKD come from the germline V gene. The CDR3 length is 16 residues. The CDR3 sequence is CAISEFQAGGYNEQFF. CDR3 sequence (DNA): TGTGCCATCAGTGAGTTTCAAGCGGGAGGGTACAATGAGCAGTTCTTC.

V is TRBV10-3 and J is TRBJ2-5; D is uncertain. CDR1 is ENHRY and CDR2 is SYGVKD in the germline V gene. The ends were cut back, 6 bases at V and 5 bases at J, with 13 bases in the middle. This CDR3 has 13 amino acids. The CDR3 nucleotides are TGTGCCATCAGCGCGGAGCCGGGCGAGACCCAGTACTTC. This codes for CAISAEPGETQYF.

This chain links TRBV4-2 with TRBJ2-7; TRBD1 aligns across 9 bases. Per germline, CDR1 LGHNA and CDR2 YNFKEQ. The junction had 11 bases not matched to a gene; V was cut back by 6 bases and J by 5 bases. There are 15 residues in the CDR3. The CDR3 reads CASSRTGGQLDEQYF. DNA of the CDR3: TGTGCCAGCAGTCGCACAGGGGGCCAGCTTGACGAGCAGTACTTC.

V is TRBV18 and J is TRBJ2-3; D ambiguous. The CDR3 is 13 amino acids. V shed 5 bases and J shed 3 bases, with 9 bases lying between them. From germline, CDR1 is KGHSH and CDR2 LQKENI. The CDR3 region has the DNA TGTGCCAGCTCAAGCTCAGGTACAGATACGCAGTATTTT. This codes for CASSSSGTDTQYF.